The 19 T cell receptor beta chains in this list originate from one sample, sequenced in a study of T cell responses to AZD1222 COVID-19 vaccine (dated by TCRdb to the early 2020s). Receptor libraries were prepared by the immunoSEQ multiplex PCR assay. Imported from immuneACCESS, the table was reduced by TCRdb to in-frame sequences with V and J called. These copies leave out some clones; in studies compared against another copy, an unresolved V gene accounts for under half, and the cause of the remainder is not known. This sample holds approximately 100,000 clones; roughly 90% were observed only once. 15% to 20% of the sample goes to the ten largest clones. This sample's time point label indicates: baseline before first vaccination. Specimen: peripheral blood, collected on day 0 of AZD1222 vaccination. These receptors were obtained from an adult in good health.

The CDR3 loop is CAISESGGEANVLTF. Written as DNA, the CDR3 is TGTGCCATCAGTGAGTCGGGGGGAGAGGCCAACGTCCTGACTTTC. The V call is TRBV10-3, the J call TRBJ2-6; tentatively, D is TRBD2 (6 bases). With 0 bases removed from V and 6 bases from J, the gap between germline ends came to 9 bases. CDR3 length: 15 amino acids. The V gene's germline CDR1 is ENHRY and CDR2 SYGVKD.

The chain couples TRBV10-3 to TRBJ1-1; D not certain. This CDR3 has 13 residues. Trimming took 4 bases from V and 5 from J, leaving 11 bases between them. Germline V CDR1 and CDR2: ENHRY, SYGVKD. CDR3 DNA: TGTGCCATCAGTGGTGGGGATCGAACTGAAGCTTTCTTT. Protein product: CAISGGDRTEAFF.

This chain links TRBV7-6 with TRBJ1-5, with a possible D match to TRBD1 (6 bases). Germline values: CDR1 SGHVS, CDR2 FNYEAQ. There are 15 residues in the CDR3. The ends were cut back, 3 bases at V and 3 bases at J, with 12 bases in the middle. In nucleotides, the CDR3 is TGTGCCAGCAGCTTTTCAGGGGCTTTCAATCAGCCCCAGCATTTT. Its translation is CASSFSGAFNQPQHF.

The CDR3 DNA reads TGTGCCATCAGTGACGGGGAAACCCAAGAGACCCAGTACTTC. It translates to CAISDGETQETQYF. The chain recombines TRBV10-3 with TRBJ2-5; weak D call: TRBD2 (5 bases). CDR3 length equals 14 residues. V lost 3 bases and J 1 base, leaving 9 bases between the germline ends. Per germline, CDR1 ENHRY and CDR2 SYGVKD.

The chain uses TRBV4-2 and TRBJ2-4, with no clear D. The CDR3 extends over 17 amino acids. V dropped 1 base and J dropped 0 bases, with 13 bases sitting between them. Germline CDR1 and CDR2: LGHNA and YNFKEQ. CDR3 sequence reads: CASSQGLHGIAKNIQYF. The CDR3, as DNA: TGTGCCAGCAGCCAAGGGCTACATGGGATAGCCAAAAACATTCAGTACTTC.

This clone appeared a few times. J is TRBJ2-7 and V is TRBV18; D perhaps matches TRBD1 (5 bases). Germline lookup yields CDR1 KGHSH and CDR2 LQKENI. V lost 3 bases and J 2 bases, leaving 8 bases between the germline ends. The CDR3 has 13 residues. The CDR3, as DNA: TGTGCCAGCTCACCGGCAGGGCCCTACGAGCAGTACTTC. It is translated as CASSPAGPYEQYF. The complete variable domain, with remaining parts taken from reference TRBV18 and TRBJ2-7, reads NAGVMQNPRHLVRRRGQEARLRCSPMKGHSHVYWYRQLPEEGLKFMVYLQKENIIDESGMPKERFSAEFPKEGPSILRIQQVVRGDSAAYFCASSPAGPYEQYFGPGTRLTVT.

Comment on this clone: Other DNA sequences in the same sample also yield this CDR3. The chain recombines TRBV30 with TRBJ1-6, with D possibly matching TRBD1 (6 bases). The CDR3 covers 14 residues. Germline values: CDR1 GTSNPN, CDR2 SVGIG (reference sequence). Trimming took off 1 base at V and 5 bases at J, with 9 bases between the two ends. CDR3 nucleotide sequence: TGTGCCTGGAGTGCGGGACAAGATAATTCACCCCTCCACTTT. This codes for CAWSAGQDNSPLHF.

DNA for the CDR3: TGTGCCAGCAGCATTTCCGGGACAGGGGGCAGGAACTATGGCTACACCTTC. This translates into CASSISGTGGRNYGYTF. The rearrangement joins TRBV11-2 to TRBJ1-2, with 12 nucleotides matching TRBD1. V was clipped by 5 bases and J by 2 bases; unmatched bases: 9. The CDR3 has 17 residues. From germline, CDR1 is SGHAT and CDR2 FQNNGV.

The rearrangement links TRBV6-1 to TRBJ1-5; possibly TRBD1 for D (5 bases). Germline V lookup: CDR1 MNHNS, CDR2 SASEGT. The CDR3 runs to 15 residues. V lost 2 bases and J 2 bases, leaving 10 bases between the germline ends. The CDR3 is CASSENGGGNQPQHF. CDR3 sequence (DNA): TGTGCCAGCAGTGAAAACGGAGGGGGCAATCAGCCCCAGCATTTT.

The chain joins TRBV24-1 to TRBJ2-7, with 12 positions matching TRBD1. Trimming at V came to 9 bases and at J to 4 bases, leaving 9 bases not matched to a gene. The CDR3 sequence is 15 residues long. In germline, CDR1 is KGHDR, CDR2 SFDVKD. For the CDR3, the DNA is TGTGCCACCCCACGTCCGGGACAGGGGGCTTACGAGCAGTACTTC. This sequence encodes CATPRPGQGAYEQYF.

The chain carries TRBV28 and TRBJ2-3; D tentatively fits TRBD1 or TRBD2 (5 bases each). Germline CDR1 reads MDHEN; CDR2 reads SYDVKM. The length of the CDR3 is 16 residues. Trimming took 10 bases from V and 1 from J, leaving 21 bases between them. The CDR3 is CAIVSVGGAGTDTQYF. In DNA form, the CDR3 reads TGTGCCATCGTCAGTGTTGGGGGAGCTGGCACAGATACGCAGTATTTT.

V and J are TRBV9 and TRBJ1-4, with D tentatively TRBD1 (6 bases). The V end lost 3 bases, the J end lost 3 bases, and 6 bases lay between the germline ends. Germline CDR1 SGDLS, CDR2 YYNGEE. The CDR3 is 13 residues long. CDR3 nucleotides: TGTGCCAGCAGCGCAGGGGCTAATGAAAAACTGTTTTTT. Translated: CASSAGANEKLFF.

The CDR3 loop is CASSPQVLGAGANVLTF. The CDR3, as DNA: TGTGCCAGCTCACCCCAGGTTCTTGGGGCTGGGGCCAACGTCCTGACTTTC. The V gene is TRBV18, the J gene TRBJ2-6; D remains ambiguous. The ends were cut back, 3 bases at V and 2 bases at J, with 14 bases in the middle. Germline V gene sequence: CDR1 KGHSH, CDR2 LQKENI. The CDR3 is 17 amino acids.

This chain connects TRBV5-4 to TRBJ1-1; D unresolved. CDR1 and CDR2 from the germline V gene are SGHNT and YYREEE (reference sequence). Deletions cut 0 bases from V and 3 bases from J, with 9 bases between. This CDR3 spans 14 amino acids. The CDR3, as DNA: TGTGCCAGCAGCTTGGACGGGAGTTACACTGAAGCTTTCTTT. It specifies CASSLDGSYTEAFF.

This rearrangement joins TRBV6-5 to TRBJ2-3; a possible D gene is TRBD1 (6 bases). Trimming took 3 bases from V and 4 from J, leaving 14 bases between them. CDR1 and CDR2 from the germline V gene are MNHEY and SVGAGI. The CDR3 loop spans 15 amino acids. This CDR3 is CASSYQGGVADTQYF. The CDR3 DNA sequence: TGTGCCAGCAGTTATCAAGGGGGAGTCGCAGATACGCAGTATTTT.

The J gene is TRBJ1-5, the V gene TRBV16; TRBD1 matches at 7 bases. CDR1 is KGHSY and CDR2 is FQNENV in the germline V gene. The CDR3 has 14 amino acids. The V segment lost 0 bases and the J segment 5 bases; nucleotides outside the gene matches: 1. The CDR3 DNA sequence: TGTGCCAGCAGCCAATCGGGGACAGATCAGCCCCAGCATTTT. Its protein product is CASSQSGTDQPQHF.

V usage is TRBV18 and J usage is TRBJ1-1; D call uncertain. The CDR3 spans 14 residues. Trimming took 4 bases from V and 1 from J, leaving 10 bases between them. CDR1 KGHSH and CDR2 LQKENI come from the germline V gene. CDR3 nucleotides: TGTGCCAGCTCACTGGCCCAGGCGAACACTGAAGCTTTCTTT. Its translation: CASSLAQANTEAFF.

This chain joins TRBV6-5 and TRBJ2-5, with D tentatively TRBD1 (6 bases). Per the germline V gene, CDR1 is MNHEY and CDR2 is SVGAGI. Trimming shortened V by 6 bases and J by 4 bases, and 15 bases separated the two germline ends. CDR3 size: 14 residues. CDR3 sequence reads: CASRAGWGRETQYF. CDR3 nucleotide sequence: TGTGCCAGCAGGGCAGGATGGGGGCGAGAGACCCAGTACTTC.

The rearrangement links TRBV5-1 to TRBJ2-3, with 9 bases identical to TRBD1. Unmatched junction bases numbered 8, after V lost 4 bases and J lost 5 bases. The CDR3 is 15 amino acids. Per the germline V gene, CDR1 is SGHRS and CDR2 is YFSETQ. The CDR3 region is CASSQRTGVIDTQYF. In DNA form, the CDR3 reads TGCGCCAGCAGCCAAAGGACAGGGGTGATAGATACGCAGTATTTT.